One and the same sample provided the 9 T cell receptor beta chains below, sequenced in a study of post-analysis software for immune sequencing data (dated by TCRdb to between 2014 and 2017). In light of the paper, this sample's time point label describes: second blood draw from one MS patient after hematopoietic stem cell transplantation. Library method: PCR. TCRdb records Illumina HiSeq 2500 as the sequencer. Unique molecular identifiers were incorporated into TCR beta cDNA libraries to reduce PCR and sequencing biases. Using fastp at Q25 and MiXCR, TCRdb reprocessed the public reads and kept productive beta chains. Every distinct CDR3 protein forms one entry, paired with its most common genes and DNA. For this sample the table gives some 160,000 distinct CDR3 sequences, of which roughly 34% were detected only once. Under 30% of the sample is in the top ten clones. This sample comprised blood, obtained after autologous hematopoietic stem cell transplantation. Receptors were obtained from a girl between 5 and 17 years old with multiple sclerosis. Donor details come from another sample of the same person, matched by shared clones.

The V and J genes are TRBV11-3 and TRBJ2-5, with a weak D call TRBD2 (6 bases). The V and J ends lost 4 bases and 0 bases respectively, with 12 bases between them. The CDR3 has 15 residues. Germline V lookup: CDR1 SGHNT, CDR2 YENEEA. CDR3 bases: TGTGCCAGCAGCTCCGGGACTGAGAACCAAGAGACCCAGTACTTC. As protein: CASSSGTENQETQYF.

This clonotype has only a few counts. The chain couples TRBV3-1 to TRBJ2-4, with D possibly TRBD1 on 6 matching bases. The J call may be in error: the DNA end matches TRBJ2-7 better. This CDR3 contains 14 residues. The germline V gene encodes CDR1 LGHDT and CDR2 YNNKEL (reference sequence). CDR3 sequence (DNA): TGTGCCAGCAGCCACAACGGGACATCCTACGAGCAGTACTTC. Translation: CASSHNGTSYEQYF.

The table lists this clonotype with a few counts. CDR3 loop: CAWSALGIQETQYF. CDR3 DNA sequence: TGTGCCTGGAGTGCCCTCGGGATTCAAGAGACCCAGTACTTC. The chain recombines TRBV30 with TRBJ2-5; perhaps TRBD2 as D (5 bases). The germline V gene encodes CDR1 GTSNPN and CDR2 SVGIG (reference sequence). Trimming took 1 base from V and 2 from J, leaving 11 bases between them. The CDR3 has 14 amino acids.

The chain links TRBV7-2 to TRBJ2-4, with D unresolved. There are 14 residues in the CDR3. Germline CDR1 is SGHTA and CDR2 is FQGNSA. The V and J ends lost 5 bases and 2 bases respectively, with 10 bases between them. The CDR3 is CASSPALTKNIQYF. CDR3 sequence (DNA): TGTGCCAGCAGCCCGGCCCTTACCAAAAACATTCAGTACTTC.

About this clonotype: Compared with germline, one end of the junction differs, possibly owing to a read error. This CDR3 reads CASSQGGARGANVLTF. CDR3 in DNA: TGCGCTAGCAGCCAAGGCGGGGCCCGTGGGGCCAACGTCCTGACTTTC. The chain recombines TRBV4-3 with TRBJ2-6; D possibly corresponds to TRBD2 (6 bases). This CDR3 comprises 16 residues. Germline V lookup: CDR1 LGHNA, CDR2 YSLEER.

This clonotype was found a few times. The chain employs TRBV7-9 and TRBJ2-7, with D tentatively TRBD2 (6 bases). V gave up 5 bases and J gave up 9 bases, with 23 bases separating them. Germline V gives CDR1 SEHNR, CDR2 FQNEAQ (reference sequence). This CDR3 is built from 15 residues. The CDR3 sequence: CASSADWDSSMAQYF. The CDR3 DNA sequence: TGTGCCAGCAGCGCTGACTGGGACTCCTCCATGGCGCAGTACTTC.

The chain combines TRBV7-2 with TRBJ2-1; possibly TRBD2 for D (6 bases). The V end was cut by 1 base, the J end by 3 bases, with 13 bases between. From germline, CDR1 is SGHTA and CDR2 FQGNSA. The CDR3 runs to 16 residues. The CDR3 here is CASSLVGGGHYNEQFF. CDR3 nucleotides: TGTGCCAGCAGCTTAGTCGGGGGAGGCCACTACAATGAGCAGTTCTTC.

This clonotype occurred a few times. The V gene is TRBV20-1, the J gene TRBJ2-3, with 10 nucleotides matching TRBD2. The CDR3 totals 15 residues. The germline CDR1 and CDR2 sequences are DFQATT and SNEGSKA (reference sequence). The CDR3 loop is CRGAASGSLSDTQYF. CDR3 in DNA: TGCAGGGGGGCGGCTAGCGGGAGTCTCTCAGATACGCAGTATTTT.

The chain couples TRBV20-1 to TRBJ1-6, with 7 bases fitting TRBD1. CDR1 is DFQATT and CDR2 is SNEGSKA in the germline V gene (reference sequence). J lost 5 bases, V lost 0 bases, and 4 bases had no gene match. This CDR3 contains 15 residues. CDR3 in amino acids: CSARDQGGNNSPLHF. The DNA for the CDR3 is TGCAGTGCTAGAGATCAGGGGGGTAATAATTCACCCCTCCACTTT.